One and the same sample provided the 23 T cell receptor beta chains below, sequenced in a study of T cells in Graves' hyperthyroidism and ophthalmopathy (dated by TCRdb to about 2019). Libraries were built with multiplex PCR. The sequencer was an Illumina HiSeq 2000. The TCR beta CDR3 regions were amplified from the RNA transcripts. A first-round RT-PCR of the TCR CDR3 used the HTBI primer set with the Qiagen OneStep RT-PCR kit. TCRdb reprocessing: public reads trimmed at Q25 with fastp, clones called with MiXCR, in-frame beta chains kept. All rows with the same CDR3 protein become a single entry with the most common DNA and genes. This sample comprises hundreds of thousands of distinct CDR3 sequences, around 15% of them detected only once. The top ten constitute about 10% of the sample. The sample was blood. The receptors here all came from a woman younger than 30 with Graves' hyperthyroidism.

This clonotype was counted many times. The CDR3 reads CASSLDIQETQYF. The CDR3 DNA reads TGTGCCAGCAGTTTGGACATCCAAGAGACCCAGTACTTC. The chain employs TRBV12-3 or TRBV12-4 and TRBJ2-5, with D tentatively TRBD1 (5 bases). The CDR3 loop spans 13 amino acids. With 3 bases removed from V and 1 base from J, the gap between germline ends came to 6 bases.

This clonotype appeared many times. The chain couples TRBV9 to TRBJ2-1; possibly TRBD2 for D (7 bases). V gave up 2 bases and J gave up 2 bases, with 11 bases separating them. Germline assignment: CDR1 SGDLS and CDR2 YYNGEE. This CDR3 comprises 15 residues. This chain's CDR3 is CASSVGGAAYNEQFF. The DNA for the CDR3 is TGTGCCAGCAGCGTGGGGGGGGCGGCCTACAATGAGCAGTTCTTC.

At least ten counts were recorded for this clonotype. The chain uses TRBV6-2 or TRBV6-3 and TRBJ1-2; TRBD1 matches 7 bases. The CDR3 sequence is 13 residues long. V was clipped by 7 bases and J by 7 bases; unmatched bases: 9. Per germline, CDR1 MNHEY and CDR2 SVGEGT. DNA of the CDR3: TGTGCCAGCAAAAGGACAGGCACGTTTGGCTACACCTTC. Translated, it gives CASKRTGTFGYTF.

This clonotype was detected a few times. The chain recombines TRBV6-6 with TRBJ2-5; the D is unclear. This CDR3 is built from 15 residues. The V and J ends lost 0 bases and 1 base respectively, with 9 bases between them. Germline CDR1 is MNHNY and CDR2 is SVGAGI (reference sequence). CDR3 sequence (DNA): TGTGCCAGCAGTTACTCGATATGGGGCCAAGAGACCCAGTACTTC. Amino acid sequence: CASSYSIWGQETQYF.

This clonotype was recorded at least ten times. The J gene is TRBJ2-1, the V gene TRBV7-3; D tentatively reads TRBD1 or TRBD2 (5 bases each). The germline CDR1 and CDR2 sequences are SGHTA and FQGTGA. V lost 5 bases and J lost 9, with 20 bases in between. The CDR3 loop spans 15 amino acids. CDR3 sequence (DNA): TGTGCCAGCAGCCCCCAACCTTGGGGGTTATCTGAGCAGTTCTTC. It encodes CASSPQPWGLSEQFF.

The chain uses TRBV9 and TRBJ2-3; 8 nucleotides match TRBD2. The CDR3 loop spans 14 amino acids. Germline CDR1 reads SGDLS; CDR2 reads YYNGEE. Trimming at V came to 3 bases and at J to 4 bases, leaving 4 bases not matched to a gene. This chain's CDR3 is CASSGAGAADTQYF. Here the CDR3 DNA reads TGTGCCAGCAGCGGAGCGGGAGCAGCAGATACGCAGTATTTT.

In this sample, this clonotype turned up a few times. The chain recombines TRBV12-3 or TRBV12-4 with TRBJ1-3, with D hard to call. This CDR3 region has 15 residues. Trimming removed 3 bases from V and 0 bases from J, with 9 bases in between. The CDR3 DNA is TGTGCCAGCAGTTTTTACACCCACTCTGGAAACACCATATATTTT. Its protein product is CASSFYTHSGNTIYF.

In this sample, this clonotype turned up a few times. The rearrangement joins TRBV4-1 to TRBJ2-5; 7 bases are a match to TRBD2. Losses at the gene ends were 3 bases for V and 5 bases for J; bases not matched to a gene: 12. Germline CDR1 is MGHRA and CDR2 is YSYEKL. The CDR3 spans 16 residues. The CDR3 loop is CASSQGRGTALETQYF. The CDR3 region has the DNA TGCGCCAGCAGCCAGGGGCGGGGGACTGCCTTGGAGACCCAGTACTTC.

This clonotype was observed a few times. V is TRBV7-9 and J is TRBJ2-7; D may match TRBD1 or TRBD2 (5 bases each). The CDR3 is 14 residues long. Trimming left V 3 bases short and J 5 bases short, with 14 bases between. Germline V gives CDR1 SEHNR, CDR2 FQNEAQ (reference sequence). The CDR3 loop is CASSFGTKKDEQYF. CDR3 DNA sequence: TGTGCCAGCAGCTTCGGGACGAAGAAGGACGAGCAGTACTTC.

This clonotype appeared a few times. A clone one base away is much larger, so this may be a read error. The CDR3 region has the DNA TGCGCCGGCAGCTTGAACCAGGGGAACTATGGCTACACCTTC. Protein product: CAGSLNQGNYGYTF. The chain joins TRBV5-1 to TRBJ1-2, with TRBD1 as a possible D gene (6 bases). The germline CDR1 and CDR2 sequences are SGHRS and YFSETQ. The CDR3 extends over 14 amino acids. Filled out from reference TRBV5-1 and TRBJ1-2, the complete variable domain reads KAGVTQTPRYLIKTRGQQVTLSCSPISGHRSVSWYQQTPGQGLQFLFEYFSETQRNKGNFPGRFSGRQFSNSRSEMNVSTLELGDSALYLCAGSLNQGNYGYTFGSGTRLTVV.

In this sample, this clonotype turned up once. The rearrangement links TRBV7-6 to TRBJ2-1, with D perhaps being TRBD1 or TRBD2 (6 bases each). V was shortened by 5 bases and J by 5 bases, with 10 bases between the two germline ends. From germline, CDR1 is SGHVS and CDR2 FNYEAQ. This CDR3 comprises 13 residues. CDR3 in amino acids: CASSVGGHNEQFF. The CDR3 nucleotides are TGTGCCAGCAGCGTAGGGGGGCACAATGAGCAGTTCTTC. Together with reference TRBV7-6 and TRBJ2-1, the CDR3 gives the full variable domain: GAGVSQSPRYKVTKRGQDVALRCDPISGHVSLYWYRQALGQGPEFLTYFNYEAQQDKSGLPNDRFSAERPEGSISTLTIQRTEQRDSAMYRCASSVGGHNEQFFGPGTRLTVL.

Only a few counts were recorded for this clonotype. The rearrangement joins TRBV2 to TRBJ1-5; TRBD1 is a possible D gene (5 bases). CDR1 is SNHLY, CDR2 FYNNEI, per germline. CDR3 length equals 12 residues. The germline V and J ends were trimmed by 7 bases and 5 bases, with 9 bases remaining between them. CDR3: CASKAGYQPQHF. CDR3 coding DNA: TGTGCCAGCAAAGCAGGGTATCAGCCCCAGCATTTT.

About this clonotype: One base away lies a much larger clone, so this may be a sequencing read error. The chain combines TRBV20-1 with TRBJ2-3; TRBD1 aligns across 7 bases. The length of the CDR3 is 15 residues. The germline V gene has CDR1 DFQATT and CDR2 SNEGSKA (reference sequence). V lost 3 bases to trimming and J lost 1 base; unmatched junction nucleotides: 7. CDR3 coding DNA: TGCAGTGCTAGCAAGGACAGGCTCCGCACAGATACGCAGTATTTT. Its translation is CSASKDRLRTDTQYF.

This CDR3 reads CASNIKDGMNTEAFF. In DNA form, the CDR3 reads TGTGCCAGCAACATAAAAGACGGCATGAACACTGAAGCTTTCTTT. The chain has TRBV27 and TRBJ1-1, with D hard to call. Trimming took 7 bases from V and 0 from J, leaving 15 bases between them. This CDR3 spans 15 amino acids. Germline values: CDR1 MNHEY, CDR2 SMNVEV (reference sequence).

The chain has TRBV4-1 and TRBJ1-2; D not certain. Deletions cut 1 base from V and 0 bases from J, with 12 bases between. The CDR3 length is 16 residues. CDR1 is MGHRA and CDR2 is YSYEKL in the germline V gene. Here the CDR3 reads CASSQVLTEANYGYTF. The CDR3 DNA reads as TGCGCCAGCAGCCAAGTTTTAACAGAAGCTAACTATGGCTACACCTTC.

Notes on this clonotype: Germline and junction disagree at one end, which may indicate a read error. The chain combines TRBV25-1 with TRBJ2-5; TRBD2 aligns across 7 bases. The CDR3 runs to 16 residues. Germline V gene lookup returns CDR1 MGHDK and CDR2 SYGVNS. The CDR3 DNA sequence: TGTGCCAGCAGTGGGGTGGGCAGCGGGGTCCAAAAGACCCAGTACTTC. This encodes CASSGVGSGVQKTQYF.

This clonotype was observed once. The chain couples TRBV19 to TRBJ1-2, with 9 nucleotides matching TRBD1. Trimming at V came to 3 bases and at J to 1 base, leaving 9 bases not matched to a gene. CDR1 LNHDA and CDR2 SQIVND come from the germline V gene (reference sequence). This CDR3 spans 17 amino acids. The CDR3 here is CASSIGMGTGFNYGYTF. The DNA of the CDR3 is TGTGCCAGTAGTATCGGGATGGGGACAGGGTTTAACTATGGCTACACCTTC.

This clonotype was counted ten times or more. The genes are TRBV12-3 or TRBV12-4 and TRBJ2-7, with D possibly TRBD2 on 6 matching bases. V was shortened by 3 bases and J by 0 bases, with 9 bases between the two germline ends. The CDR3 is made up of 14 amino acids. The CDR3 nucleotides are TGTGCCAGCAGTTTGATAGCGGCCTCCTACGAGCAGTACTTC. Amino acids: CASSLIAASYEQYF.

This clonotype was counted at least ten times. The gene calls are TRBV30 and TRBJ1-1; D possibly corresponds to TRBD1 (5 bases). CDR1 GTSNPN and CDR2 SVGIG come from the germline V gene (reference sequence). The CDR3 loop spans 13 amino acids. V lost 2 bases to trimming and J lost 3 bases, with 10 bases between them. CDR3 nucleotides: TGTGCCTGGAGTATCGGGGGTCACACTGAAGCTTTCTTT. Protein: CAWSIGGHTEAFF.

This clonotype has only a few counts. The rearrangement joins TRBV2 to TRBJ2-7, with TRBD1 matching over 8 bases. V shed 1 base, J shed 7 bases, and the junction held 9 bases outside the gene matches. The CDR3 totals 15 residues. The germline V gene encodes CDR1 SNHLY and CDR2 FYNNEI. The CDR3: CASSEGAGGFREQYF. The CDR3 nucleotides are TGTGCCAGCAGTGAAGGCGCAGGGGGCTTTCGTGAGCAGTACTTC. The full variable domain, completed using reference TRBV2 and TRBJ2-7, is EPEVTQTPSHQVTQMGQEVILRCVPISNHLYFYWYRQILGQKVEFLVSFYNNEISEKSEIFDDQFSVERPDGSNFTLKIRSTKLEDSAMYFCASSEGAGGFREQYFGPGTRLTVT.

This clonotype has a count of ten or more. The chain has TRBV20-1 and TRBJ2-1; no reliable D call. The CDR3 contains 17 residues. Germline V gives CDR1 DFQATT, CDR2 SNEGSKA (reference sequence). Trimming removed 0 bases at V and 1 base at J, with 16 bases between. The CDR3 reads CSARDPANPRSYNEQFF. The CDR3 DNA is TGCAGTGCTAGAGATCCCGCTAATCCCCGTTCCTACAATGAGCAGTTCTTC.

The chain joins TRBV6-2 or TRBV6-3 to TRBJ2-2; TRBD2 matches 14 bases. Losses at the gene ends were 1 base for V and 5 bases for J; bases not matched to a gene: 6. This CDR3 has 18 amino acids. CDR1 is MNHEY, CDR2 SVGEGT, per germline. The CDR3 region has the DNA TGTGCCAGCAGTTACTGGGGACTAGCGGGAGCGAGAACCGGGGAGCTGTTTTTT. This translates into CASSYWGLAGARTGELFF.

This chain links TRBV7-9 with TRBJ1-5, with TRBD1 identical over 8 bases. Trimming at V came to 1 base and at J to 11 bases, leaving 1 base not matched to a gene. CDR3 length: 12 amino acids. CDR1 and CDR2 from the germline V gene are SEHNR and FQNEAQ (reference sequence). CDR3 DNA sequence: TGTGCCAGCAGCTTAGAGACAGGGGCCCAGCATTTT. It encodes CASSLETGAQHF. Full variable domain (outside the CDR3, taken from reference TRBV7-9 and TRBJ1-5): DTGVSQNPRHKITKRGQNVTFRCDPISEHNRLYWYRQTLGQGPEFLTYFQNEAQLEKSRLLSDRFSAERPKGSFSTLEIQRTEQGDSAMYLCASSLETGAQHFGDGTRLSIL.